Presented here are 15 T cell receptor beta chains from one specimen sequenced in a study of OX40 agonist ivuxolimab in advanced cancers. Clones were sequenced by immunoSEQ multiplex PCR, and TCRdb holds only the in-frame ones, with some missing. The sample has 66,000 or so clones; 92% are singletons. The material was CD4+ or CD8+ T cells sorted from blood, obtained in a trial of the OX40 agonist ivuxolimab. The receptors shown here come from an adult with an advanced solid tumor such as melanoma, head and neck, liver or kidney cancer.

This rearrangement joins TRBV4-3 to TRBJ1-2; no firm D call. Deletions cut 4 bases from V and 8 bases from J, with 17 bases between. This CDR3 is 14 amino acids long. The germline V gene encodes CDR1 LGHNA and CDR2 YSLEER. The chain's CDR3 is CASSRGPRREGYTF. Written as DNA, the CDR3 is TGCGCCAGCAGCCGCGGGCCTAGACGGGAGGGCTACACCTTC.

Comment on this clone: Within the sample, other DNA sequences also encode this same CDR3. The chain is built from TRBV28 and TRBJ2-7; no reliable D call. Deletions cut 4 bases from V and 3 bases from J, with 4 bases between. The CDR3 sequence is 11 residues long. CDR1 is MDHEN and CDR2 is SYDVKM in the germline V gene. CDR3 nucleotide sequence: TGTGCCAGCAGTTCTATCTACGAGCAGTACTTC. This translates into CASSSIYEQYF.

This sequence joins TRBV6-5 and TRBJ1-1; D is undetermined. Germline V lookup: CDR1 MNHEY, CDR2 SVGAGI. CDR3 length: 14 residues. The V and J ends lost 2 bases and 1 base respectively, with 8 bases between them. The CDR3 spells CASSYRATNTEAFF. Here the CDR3 DNA reads TGTGCCAGCAGTTACAGGGCAACGAACACTGAAGCTTTCTTT.

The rearrangement uses TRBV9 and TRBJ1-5; no clear D. Germline V gene data show CDR1 as SGDLS and CDR2 as YYNGEE. Trimming left V 1 base short and J 0 bases short, with 5 bases between. The length of the CDR3 is 14 residues. CDR3 loop: CASSVSSSNQPQHF. In DNA, the CDR3 is TGTGCCAGCAGCGTATCATCTAGCAATCAGCCCCAGCATTTT.

The chain has TRBV30 and TRBJ2-1; the match to TRBD2 covers 7 bases. CDR3 length: 14 amino acids. CDR1 and CDR2 from the germline V gene are GTSNPN and SVGIG (reference sequence). The trim removed 7 bases at V and 0 bases at J, leaving 6 bases unmatched. The CDR3 protein is CAFERGSSYNEQFF. The CDR3 nucleotides are TGTGCCTTCGAGCGGGGTAGCTCCTACAATGAGCAGTTCTTC.

The rearrangement joins TRBV5-4 to TRBJ2-1; TRBD2 aligns across 7 bases. Germline V CDR1 and CDR2: SGHNT, YYREEE (reference sequence). CDR3 length equals 15 residues. The junction had 2 bases not matched to a gene; V was cut back by 1 base and J by 1 base. The CDR3 loop reads CASSLSGDSYNEQFF. CDR3 nucleotide sequence: TGTGCCAGCAGCTTGAGCGGGGATTCCTACAATGAGCAGTTCTTC.

This sequence joins TRBV2 and TRBJ2-1; the match to TRBD2 covers 9 bases. There are 16 residues in the CDR3. The germline CDR1 and CDR2 sequences are SNHLY and FYNNEI. The V gene end was trimmed by 3 bases and the J gene end by 10 bases; junction bases not matched to a gene: 13. CDR3 nucleotides: TGTGCCAGCAGTGAGCCCCCCCTAGCGGGAACCGAAGAGCAGTTCTTC. Translated, it gives CASSEPPLAGTEEQFF.

This clone showed up just once. This chain links TRBV28 with TRBJ1-5, with D possibly matching TRBD1 (6 bases). Germline CDR1 is MDHEN and CDR2 is SYDVKM. The V and J ends lost 5 bases and 3 bases respectively, with 11 bases between them. CDR3 length: 14 amino acids. For the CDR3, the DNA is TGTGCCAGCAGTGGGGGCAGCCTCAATCAGCCCCAGCATTTT. It translates to CASSGGSLNQPQHF.

The chain uses TRBV7-3 and TRBJ2-7; 11 bases match TRBD1. Looked up from germline, CDR1 is SGHTA and CDR2 is FQGTGA. J lost 4 bases, V lost 5 bases, and 10 bases had no gene match. This CDR3 is built from 16 residues. The CDR3 region has the DNA TGTGCCAGCAGCGTACCTCGGGACAGGGGGTTATACGAGCAGTACGTC. Its protein product is CASSVPRDRGLYEQYV.

The V call is TRBV4-1, the J call TRBJ2-1; 8 nucleotides agree with TRBD2. This CDR3 has 17 amino acids. Germline CDR1 is MGHRA and CDR2 is YSYEKL. With V trimmed by 3 bases and J by 9 bases, 16 bases remained unmatched. DNA for the CDR3: TGCGCCAGCAGCCAGTCCCGGACTAGCCAGGGTGGATTTGAGCAGTTCTTC. Encoded protein: CASSQSRTSQGGFEQFF.

V gene TRBV6-5 combines with J gene TRBJ1-1; 8 bases line up with TRBD1. Germline V gene lookup returns CDR1 MNHEY and CDR2 SVGAGI. The CDR3 is 15 amino acids. V shed 4 bases, J shed 1 base, and the junction held 5 bases outside the gene matches. DNA of the CDR3: TGTGCCAGCAGTTTATCGACAGGGGAGAACACTGAAGCTTTCTTT. As protein: CASSLSTGENTEAFF.

The J gene is TRBJ1-5, the V gene TRBV2; no clear D. V lost 3 bases and J 2 bases, leaving 11 bases between the germline ends. This CDR3 comprises 15 residues. Per the germline V gene, CDR1 is SNHLY and CDR2 is FYNNEI. The CDR3 nucleotides are TGTGCCAGCAGTGACGGCCTATTAGGCAATCAGCCCCAGCATTTT. Encoded protein: CASSDGLLGNQPQHF.

CDR3 nucleotide sequence: TGTGCCATCAGTGACGGGGGCAGCACAGATACGCAGTATTTT. Amino acid sequence: CAISDGGSTDTQYF. V and J are TRBV10-3 and TRBJ2-3; possibly TRBD1 or TRBD2 for D (6 bases each). The length of the CDR3 is 14 residues. Germline V lookup: CDR1 ENHRY, CDR2 SYGVKD. V was clipped by 3 bases and J by 0 bases, with 7 bases between them.

This clone was seen just once. The chain is built from TRBV30 and TRBJ1-5, with D unresolved. Per germline, CDR1 GTSNPN and CDR2 SVGIG (reference sequence). Trimming removed 0 bases from V and 2 bases from J, with 11 bases in between. This CDR3 has 15 residues. DNA for the CDR3: TGTGCCTGGAGTGTAGGGTCAGCCGGCAATCAGCCCCAGCATTTT. This sequence encodes CAWSVGSAGNQPQHF. Combining the CDR3 with reference TRBV30 and TRBJ1-5 gives the whole variable domain SQTIHQWPATLVQPVGSPLSLECTVEGTSNPNLYWYRQAAGRGLQLLFYSVGIGQISSEVPQNLSASRPQDRQFILSSKKLLLSDSGFYLCAWSVGSAGNQPQHFGDGTRLSIL.

The chain is built from TRBV6-6 and TRBJ1-3, with D uncertain. Looked up from germline, CDR1 is MNHNY and CDR2 is SVGAGI (reference sequence). The CDR3 is made up of 12 amino acids. V was shortened by 7 bases and J by 3 bases, with 7 bases between the two germline ends. CDR3 sequence reads: CASTNSGNTIYF. DNA for the CDR3: TGTGCCAGCACTAACAGTGGAAACACCATATATTTT.